The sample holds a few counts of the clone carrying this T cell receptor (beta chain). Its matching antigen is unknown. This sample is drawn from a study of blood T cells in healthy people across ages. Whole-study findings and limits: While age rose, TCR beta diversity per million T cells dropped in a roughly linear way. Estimates of diversity drawn from one million T cells were considered underestimates. Correlation between TCR beta diversity and naive T cell percentage was strong.

Per sample, extraction of total RNA gave at least 5.5 micrograms in every case. The authors ran a second PCR of roughly 6 to 12 cycles using a sample-barcoded 5' primer and a J-beta primer mix. Via MiXCR, TCRdb re-called the 5' RACE reads, giving one row per CDR3 protein. This table holds around 600,000 distinct CDR3 sequences, around half found once. The ends lost 4 bases at V and 1 base at J; junction bases unmatched: 4. Germline V CDR1 and CDR2: MDHEN, SYDVKM. The CDR3 loop spans 15 amino acids. The chain carries TRBV28 and TRBJ2-4; TRBD1 agrees at 7 bases. The clonotype was recovered from a man at least 80 years old in good health. The sequenced sample consisted of blood. CDR3 bases: TGTGCCAGCAGTTACTTACAGGGGGCCAAAAACATTCAGTACTTC. It encodes CASSYLQGAKNIQYF.